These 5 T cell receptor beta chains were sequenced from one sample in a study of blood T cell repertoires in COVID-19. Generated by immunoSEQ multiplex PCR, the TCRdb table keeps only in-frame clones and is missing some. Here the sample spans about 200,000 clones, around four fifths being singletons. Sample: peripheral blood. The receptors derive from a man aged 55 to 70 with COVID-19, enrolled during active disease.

This chain's CDR3 is CASSYSTPGDSPLHF. The CDR3 nucleotides are TGTGCCAGCAGTTACTCGACACCAGGGGATTCACCCCTCCACTTT. V gene TRBV6-5 combines with J gene TRBJ1-6, with D tentatively TRBD1 (6 bases). Trimming stripped 0 bases from V and 8 bases from J, with 11 bases between. CDR1 is MNHEY and CDR2 is SVGAGI in the germline V gene. This CDR3 spans 15 amino acids.

CDR3 DNA sequence: TGTGCCAGCAGACTAAAGGGACAGGGAATAAATCAGCCCCAGCATTTT. This codes for CASRLKGQGINQPQHF. The J gene is TRBJ1-5, the V gene TRBV27; 9 nucleotides agree with TRBD1. The CDR3 has 16 residues. V dropped 6 bases and J dropped 4; count of bases not matched to a gene: 10. Per germline, CDR1 MNHEY and CDR2 SMNVEV (reference sequence).

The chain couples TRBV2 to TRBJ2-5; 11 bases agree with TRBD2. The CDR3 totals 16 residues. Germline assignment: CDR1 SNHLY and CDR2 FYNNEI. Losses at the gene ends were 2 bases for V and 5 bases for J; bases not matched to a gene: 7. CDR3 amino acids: CASSEFLAGGGETQYF. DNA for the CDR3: TGTGCCAGCAGTGAATTCCTAGCGGGAGGTGGGGAGACCCAGTACTTC.

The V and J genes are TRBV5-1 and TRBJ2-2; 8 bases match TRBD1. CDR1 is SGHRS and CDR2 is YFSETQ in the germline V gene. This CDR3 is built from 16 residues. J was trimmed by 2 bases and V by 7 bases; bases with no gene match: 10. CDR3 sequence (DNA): TGCGCCAGCCAACAGGGGGGACCTCTAAACACCGGGGAGCTGTTTTTT. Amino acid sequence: CASQQGGPLNTGELFF.

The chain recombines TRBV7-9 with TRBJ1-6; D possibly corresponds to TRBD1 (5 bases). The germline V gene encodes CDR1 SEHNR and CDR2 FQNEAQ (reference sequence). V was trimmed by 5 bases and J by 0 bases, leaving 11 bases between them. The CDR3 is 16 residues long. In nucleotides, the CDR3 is TGTGCCAGCAGCCCCGGGGGGAGCTCCTATAATTCACCCCTCCACTTT. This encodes CASSPGGSSYNSPLHF. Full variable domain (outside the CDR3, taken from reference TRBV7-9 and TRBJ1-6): DTGVSQNPRHKITKRGQNVTFRCDPISEHNRLYWYRQTLGQGPEFLTYFQNEAQLEKSRLLSDRFSAERPKGSFSTLEIQRTEQGDSAMYLCASSPGGSSYNSPLHFGNGTRLTVT.